The TCR beta chain described here comes from a study of post-analysis software for immune sequencing data. In this sample, this clonotype turned up a few times. The target antigen is unknown. Study-wide findings and caveats: When patients were compared with controls, about 5 TRBV segments were more frequent, TRBV5-6, TRBV5-1 and TRBV20-1 among them. Controls showed significantly higher normalized Chao1 diversity than did multiple sclerosis patients.

The CDR3 is 12 amino acids. The V gene's germline CDR1 is SGHDT and CDR2 YYEEEE. Trimming shortened V by 6 bases and J by 7 bases, and 11 bases separated the two germline ends. Every TCR beta cDNA library bore unique molecular identifiers. TCRdb reprocessed the PCR reads via MiXCR and lists one record per CDR3 protein. The sample shows 550,000 to 700,000 distinct CDR3 sequences, about 40% of them seen only once. This sequence joins TRBV5-6 and TRBJ2-1, with D possibly matching TRBD2 (5 bases). Sequenced sample: blood. The source is a girl under 18 with multiple sclerosis. CDR3 amino acids: CASTGMANEQFF. The CDR3 DNA is TGTGCCAGCACCGGGATGGCAAATGAGCAGTTCTTC.